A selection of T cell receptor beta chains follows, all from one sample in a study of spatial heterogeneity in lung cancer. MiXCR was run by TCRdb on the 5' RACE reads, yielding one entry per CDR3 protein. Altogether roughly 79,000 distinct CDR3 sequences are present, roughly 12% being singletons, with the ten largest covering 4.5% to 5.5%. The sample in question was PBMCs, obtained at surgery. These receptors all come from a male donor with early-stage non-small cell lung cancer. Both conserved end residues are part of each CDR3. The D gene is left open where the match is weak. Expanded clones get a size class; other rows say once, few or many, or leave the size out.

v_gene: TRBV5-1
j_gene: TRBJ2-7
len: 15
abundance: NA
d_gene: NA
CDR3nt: TGCGCCAGCAGCCTCCTCGGAGGGGTAGCCTACGAGCAGTACTTC
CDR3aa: CASSLLGGVAYEQYF

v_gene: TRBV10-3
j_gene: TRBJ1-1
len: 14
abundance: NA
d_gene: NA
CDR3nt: TGTGCCATCAGTGATCCAGGGAGGTTCGGTGAAGCTTTCTTT
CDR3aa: CAISDPGRFGEAFF

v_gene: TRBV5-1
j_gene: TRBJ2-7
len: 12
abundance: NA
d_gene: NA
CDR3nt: TGCGCCAGCAGCGACTCGTGGGACGAGCAGTACTTC
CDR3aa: CASSDSWDEQYF

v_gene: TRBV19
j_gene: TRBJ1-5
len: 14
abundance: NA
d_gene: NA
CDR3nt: TGTGCCAGTAGTCCAGGGAAACGCAATCAGCCCCAGCATTTT
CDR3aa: CASSPGKRNQPQHF

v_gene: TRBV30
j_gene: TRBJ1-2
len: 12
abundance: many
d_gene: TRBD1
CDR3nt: TGTGCCTGGAGTCCACAGGGGAATGGCTACACCTTC
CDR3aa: CAWSPQGNGYTF

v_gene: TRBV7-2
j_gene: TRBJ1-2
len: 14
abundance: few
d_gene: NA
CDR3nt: TGTGCCAGCAGCTTTCAGGGGCGGGGCCGCGGCTACACCTTC
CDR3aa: CASSFQGRGRGYTF

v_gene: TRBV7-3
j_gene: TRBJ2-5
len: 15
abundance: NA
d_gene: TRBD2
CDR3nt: TGTGCCAGCAGCTTATCGGGACTACGGCAAGAGACCCAGTACTTC
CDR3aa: CASSLSGLRQETQYF

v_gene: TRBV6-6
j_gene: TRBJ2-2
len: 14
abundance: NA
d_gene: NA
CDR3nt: TGTGCCACCCAGGGGATTTCGGGGACCGGGGAGCTGTTTTTT
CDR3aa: CATQGISGTGELFF

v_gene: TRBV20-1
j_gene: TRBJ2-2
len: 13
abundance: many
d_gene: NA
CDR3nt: TGCAGTGCTCTGAGCTCTAACACCGGGGAGCTGTTTTTT
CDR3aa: CSALSSNTGELFF

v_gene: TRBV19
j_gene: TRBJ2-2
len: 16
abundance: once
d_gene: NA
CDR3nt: TGTGCCAGTAGTATAGATCTAACAGCCCTAACCGGGGAGCTGTTTTTT
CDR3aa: CASSIDLTALTGELFF

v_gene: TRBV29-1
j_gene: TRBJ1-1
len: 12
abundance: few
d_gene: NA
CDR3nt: TGCAGCGTTGAGTGGGGAAGCACTGAAGCTTTCTTT
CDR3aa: CSVEWGSTEAFF

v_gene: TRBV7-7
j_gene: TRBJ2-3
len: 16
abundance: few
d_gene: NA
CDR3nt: TGTGCCAGCAGCTTAGGGAGGGGACAGAGCACAGATACGCAGTATTTT
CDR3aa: CASSLGRGQSTDTQYF

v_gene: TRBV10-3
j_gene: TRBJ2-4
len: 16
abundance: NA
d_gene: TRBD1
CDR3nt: TGTGCCATCAGTGAGGGGGACAGGGAATCAAAAAACATTCAGTACTTC
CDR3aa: CAISEGDRESKNIQYF

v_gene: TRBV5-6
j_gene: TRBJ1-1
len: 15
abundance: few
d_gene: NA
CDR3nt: TGTGCCAGCAGCTTAGGACAGAGAAGGCGAACTGAAGCTTTCTTT
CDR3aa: CASSLGQRRRTEAFF

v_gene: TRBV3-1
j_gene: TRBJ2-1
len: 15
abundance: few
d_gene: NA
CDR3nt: TGTGCCAGCCAATTCGGGACACACTCCTACAATGAGCAGTTCTTC
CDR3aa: CASQFGTHSYNEQFF

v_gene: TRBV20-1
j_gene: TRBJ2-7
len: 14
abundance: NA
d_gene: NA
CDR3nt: TGCAGTGCCGAGGACGACCCAGGCGGTTACGAGCAGTACTTC
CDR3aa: CSAEDDPGGYEQYF

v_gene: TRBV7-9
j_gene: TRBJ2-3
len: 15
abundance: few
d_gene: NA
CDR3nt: TGTGCCAGCAGGAAGGGATCAGAAATCCCAGATACGCAGTATTTT
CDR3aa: CASRKGSEIPDTQYF

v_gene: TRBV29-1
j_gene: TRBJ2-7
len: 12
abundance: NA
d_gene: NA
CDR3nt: TGCAGCGTTGAGACCCCGGCCAACGAGCAGTACTTC
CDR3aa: CSVETPANEQYF

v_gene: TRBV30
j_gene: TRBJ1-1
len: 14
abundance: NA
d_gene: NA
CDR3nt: TGTGCCTGGAGTGTACTAAGGGGAAACACTGAAGCTTTCTTT
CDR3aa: CAWSVLRGNTEAFF

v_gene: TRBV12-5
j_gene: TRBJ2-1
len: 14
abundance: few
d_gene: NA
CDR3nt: TGTGCTAGTGGTATGTCCGGGGGTGAGAGTGAGCAGTTCTTC
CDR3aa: CASGMSGGESEQFF

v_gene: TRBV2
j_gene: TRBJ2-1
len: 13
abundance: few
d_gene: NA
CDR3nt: TGTGCCAGCGGAGCGACCTCCTACAATGAGCAGTTCTTC
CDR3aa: CASGATSYNEQFF

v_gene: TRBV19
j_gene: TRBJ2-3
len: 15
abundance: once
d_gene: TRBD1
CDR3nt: TGTGCCAGTAGTATCAAGGGGGCTAGCACAGATACGCAGTATTTT
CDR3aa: CASSIKGASTDTQYF